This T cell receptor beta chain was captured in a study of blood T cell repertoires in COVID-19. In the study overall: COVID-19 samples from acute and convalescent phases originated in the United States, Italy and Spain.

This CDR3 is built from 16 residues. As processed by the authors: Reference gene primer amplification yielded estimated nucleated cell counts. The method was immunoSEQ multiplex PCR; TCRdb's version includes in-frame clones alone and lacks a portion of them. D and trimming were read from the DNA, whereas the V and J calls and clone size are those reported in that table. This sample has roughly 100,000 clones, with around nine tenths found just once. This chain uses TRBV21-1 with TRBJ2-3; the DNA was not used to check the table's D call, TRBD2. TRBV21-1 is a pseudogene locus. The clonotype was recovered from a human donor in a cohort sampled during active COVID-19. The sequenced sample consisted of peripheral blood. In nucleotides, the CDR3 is TGTGCCAGCAGCAAGGCGAAAGGACTAGGACCAGATACGCAGTATTTT. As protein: CASSKAKGLGPDTQYF.